The clone carrying this T cell receptor beta chain was detected only a few times. The antigen remains unidentified. The sample is drawn from a study of post-analysis software for immune sequencing data. Looking at the study overall: Patients with relapsing-remitting, secondary progressive and progressive-relapsing multiple sclerosis courses were all represented.

This CDR3 is built from 16 residues. V was pared by 4 bases and J by 2 bases, with 12 bases between. From germline, CDR1 is SEHNR and CDR2 FQNEAQ (reference sequence). Study-level points and caveats: By F measure, samples from a shared preparation batch strongly co-clustered. The study found significantly lower normalized Chao1 diversity in multiple sclerosis patients than in controls. Relative to controls, patients had 5 or 6 TRBV segments at higher frequency, with TRBV5-6, TRBV5-1 and TRBV20-1 among these.

Each TCR beta cDNA library carried unique molecular identifiers. MiXCR, run by TCRdb on the PCR reads, gives a single entry per CDR3 protein. The table shows about 800,000 distinct CDR3 sequences, with 30% occurring only once. Input material: blood. The V and J genes are TRBV7-9 and TRBJ2-6; D gene unclear. This TCR came from a girl aged 5-17 years with multiple sclerosis. The CDR3 loop reads CASSSPRSAGANVLTF. Written as DNA, the CDR3 is TGTGCCAGCAGCTCCCCCCGGTCCGCTGGGGCCAACGTCCTGACTTTC.